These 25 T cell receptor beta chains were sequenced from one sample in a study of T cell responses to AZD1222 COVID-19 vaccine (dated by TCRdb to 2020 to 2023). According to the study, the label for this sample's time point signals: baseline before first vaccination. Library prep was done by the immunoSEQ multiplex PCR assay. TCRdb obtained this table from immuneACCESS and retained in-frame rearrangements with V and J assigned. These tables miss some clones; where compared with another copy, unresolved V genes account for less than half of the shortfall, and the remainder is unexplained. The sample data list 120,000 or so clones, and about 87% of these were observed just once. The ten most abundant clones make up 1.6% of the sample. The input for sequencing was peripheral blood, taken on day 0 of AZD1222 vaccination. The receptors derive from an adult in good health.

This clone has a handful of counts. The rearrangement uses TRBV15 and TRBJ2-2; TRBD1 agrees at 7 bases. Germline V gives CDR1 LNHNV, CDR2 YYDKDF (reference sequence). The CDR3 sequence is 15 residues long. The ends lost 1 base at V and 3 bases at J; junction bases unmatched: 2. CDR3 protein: CATSRGQGHTGELFF. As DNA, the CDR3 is TGTGCCACCAGCAGAGGACAGGGACACACCGGGGAGCTGTTTTTT.

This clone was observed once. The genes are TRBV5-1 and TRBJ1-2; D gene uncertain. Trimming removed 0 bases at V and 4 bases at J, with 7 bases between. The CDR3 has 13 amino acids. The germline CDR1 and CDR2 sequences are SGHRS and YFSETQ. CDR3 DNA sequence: TGCGCCAGCAGCTTGGAGGCAGTCTATGGCTACACCTTC. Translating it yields CASSLEAVYGYTF.

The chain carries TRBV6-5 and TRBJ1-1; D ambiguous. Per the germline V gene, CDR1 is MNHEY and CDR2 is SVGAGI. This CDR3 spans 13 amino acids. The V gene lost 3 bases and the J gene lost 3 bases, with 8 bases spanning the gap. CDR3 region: CASSYVRDTEAFF. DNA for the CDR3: TGTGCCAGCAGTTATGTTAGGGACACTGAAGCTTTCTTT.

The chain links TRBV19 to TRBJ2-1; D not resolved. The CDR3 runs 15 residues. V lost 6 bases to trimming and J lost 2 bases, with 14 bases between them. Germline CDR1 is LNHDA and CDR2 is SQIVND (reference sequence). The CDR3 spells CASRGSTIPYNEQFF. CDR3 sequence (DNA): TGTGCCAGTAGGGGGTCCACGATTCCCTACAATGAGCAGTTCTTC.

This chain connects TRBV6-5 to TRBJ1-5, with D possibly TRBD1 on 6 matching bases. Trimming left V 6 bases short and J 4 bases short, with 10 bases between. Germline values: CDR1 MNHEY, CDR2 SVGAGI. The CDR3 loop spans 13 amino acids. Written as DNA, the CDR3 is TGTGCCAGCAGCCAGCAGGGGAATCAGCCCCAGCATTTT. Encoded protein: CASSQQGNQPQHF.

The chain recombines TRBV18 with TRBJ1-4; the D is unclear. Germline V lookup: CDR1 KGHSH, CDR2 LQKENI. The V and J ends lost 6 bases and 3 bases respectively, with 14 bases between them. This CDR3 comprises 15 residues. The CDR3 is CASSPNQAANEKLFF. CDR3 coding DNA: TGTGCCAGCTCGCCCAATCAAGCGGCTAATGAAAAACTGTTTTTT.

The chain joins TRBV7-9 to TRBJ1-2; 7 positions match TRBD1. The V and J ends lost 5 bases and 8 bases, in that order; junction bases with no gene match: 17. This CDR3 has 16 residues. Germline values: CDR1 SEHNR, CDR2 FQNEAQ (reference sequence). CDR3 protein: CASSRLRQGKIRGYTF. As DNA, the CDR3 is TGTGCCAGCAGCCGTCTTCGACAGGGTAAAATTCGGGGCTACACCTTC. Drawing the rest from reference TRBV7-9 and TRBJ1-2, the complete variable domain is DTGVSQNPRHKITKRGQNVTFRCDPISEHNRLYWYRQTLGQGPEFLTYFQNEAQLEKSRLLSDRFSAERPKGSFSTLEIQRTEQGDSAMYLCASSRLRQGKIRGYTFGSGTRLTVV.

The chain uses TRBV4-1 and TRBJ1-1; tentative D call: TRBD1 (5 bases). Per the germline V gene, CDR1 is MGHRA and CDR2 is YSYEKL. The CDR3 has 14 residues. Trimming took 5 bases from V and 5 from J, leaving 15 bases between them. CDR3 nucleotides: TGCGCCAGCAGCTACGGGACGTCCCGAACTGAAGCTTTCTTT. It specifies CASSYGTSRTEAFF.

The CDR3 is CASSLEALNSPLHF. CDR3 nucleotide sequence: TGTGCCAGCAGTTTAGAAGCTTTGAATTCACCCCTCCACTTT. J is TRBJ1-6 and V is TRBV27; D is undetermined. The CDR3 is 14 residues long. The germline V and J ends were trimmed by 2 bases and 7 bases, with 9 bases remaining between them. Germline V lookup: CDR1 MNHEY, CDR2 SMNVEV (reference sequence).

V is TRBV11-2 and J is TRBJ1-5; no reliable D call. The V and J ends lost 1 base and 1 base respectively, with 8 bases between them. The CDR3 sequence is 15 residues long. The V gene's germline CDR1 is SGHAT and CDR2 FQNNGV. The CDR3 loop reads CASSLVAGSNQPQHF. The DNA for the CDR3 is TGTGCCAGCAGCTTAGTGGCGGGGAGCAATCAGCCCCAGCATTTT.

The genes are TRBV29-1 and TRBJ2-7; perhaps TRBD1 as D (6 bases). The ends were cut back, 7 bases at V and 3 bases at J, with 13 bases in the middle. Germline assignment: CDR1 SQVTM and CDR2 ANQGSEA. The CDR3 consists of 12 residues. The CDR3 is CSATRGYYEQYF. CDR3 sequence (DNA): TGCAGCGCTACCAGGGGCTACTACGAGCAGTACTTC.

The CDR3 region is CASRTTGRNQPQHF. In nucleotides, the CDR3 is TGTGCCAGCAGGACGACAGGACGCAATCAGCCCCAGCATTTT. This chain connects TRBV6-5 to TRBJ1-5; tentatively, D is TRBD1 (6 bases). Per germline, CDR1 MNHEY and CDR2 SVGAGI. CDR3 size: 14 residues. The ends were cut back, 6 bases at V and 2 bases at J, with 11 bases in the middle.

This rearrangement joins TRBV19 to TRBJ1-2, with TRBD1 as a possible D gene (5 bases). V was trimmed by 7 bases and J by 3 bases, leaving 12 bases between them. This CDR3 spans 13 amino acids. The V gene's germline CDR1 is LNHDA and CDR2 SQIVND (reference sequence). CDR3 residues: CASTPGTYYGYTF. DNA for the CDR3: TGTGCCAGTACCCCAGGGACTTACTATGGCTACACCTTC.

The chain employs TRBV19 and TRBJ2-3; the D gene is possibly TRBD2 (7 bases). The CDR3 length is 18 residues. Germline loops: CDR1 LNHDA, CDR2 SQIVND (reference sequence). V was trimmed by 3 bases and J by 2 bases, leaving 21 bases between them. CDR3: CASSIAWGGGTNTDTQYF. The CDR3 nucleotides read TGTGCCAGTAGTATTGCTTGGGGAGGGGGGACAAACACAGATACGCAGTATTTT.

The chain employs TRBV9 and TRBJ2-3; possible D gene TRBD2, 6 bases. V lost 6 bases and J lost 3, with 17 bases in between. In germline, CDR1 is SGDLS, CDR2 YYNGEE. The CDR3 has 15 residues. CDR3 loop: CASTQWGDFTDTQYF. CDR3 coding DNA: TGTGCCAGCACTCAATGGGGGGACTTTACAGATACGCAGTATTTT.

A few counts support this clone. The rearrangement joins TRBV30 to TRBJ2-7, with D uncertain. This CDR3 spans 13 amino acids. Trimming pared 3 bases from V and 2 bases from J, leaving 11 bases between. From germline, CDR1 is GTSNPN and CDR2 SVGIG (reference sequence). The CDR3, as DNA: TGTGCCTGGAGAGGCTTTACCACCTACGAGCAGTACTTC. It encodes CAWRGFTTYEQYF.

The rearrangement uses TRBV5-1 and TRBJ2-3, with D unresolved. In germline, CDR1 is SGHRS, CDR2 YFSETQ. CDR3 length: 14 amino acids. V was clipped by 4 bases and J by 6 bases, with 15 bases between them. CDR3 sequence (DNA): TGCGCCAGCAGCCTTAGACCTACAGCCGATACGCAGTATTTT. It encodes CASSLRPTADTQYF.

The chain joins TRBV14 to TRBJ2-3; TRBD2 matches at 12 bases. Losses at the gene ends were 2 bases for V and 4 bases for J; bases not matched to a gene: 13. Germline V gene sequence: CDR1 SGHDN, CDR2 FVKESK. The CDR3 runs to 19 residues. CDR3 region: CASSQPVPGLAGGADTQYF. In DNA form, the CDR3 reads TGTGCCAGCAGCCAACCGGTCCCGGGACTAGCGGGCGGTGCAGATACGCAGTATTTT.

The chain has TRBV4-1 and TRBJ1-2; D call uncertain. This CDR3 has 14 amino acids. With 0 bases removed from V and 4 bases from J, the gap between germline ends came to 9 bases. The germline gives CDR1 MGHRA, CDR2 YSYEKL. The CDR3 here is CASSQEPGGYGYTF. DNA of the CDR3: TGCGCCAGCAGCCAAGAACCGGGAGGCTATGGCTACACCTTC.

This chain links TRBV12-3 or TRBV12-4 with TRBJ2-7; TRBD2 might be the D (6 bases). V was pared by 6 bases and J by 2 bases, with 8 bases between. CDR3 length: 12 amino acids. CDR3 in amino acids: CASSRGTYEQYF. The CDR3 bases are TGTGCCAGCAGCCGGGGGACCTACGAGCAGTACTTC.

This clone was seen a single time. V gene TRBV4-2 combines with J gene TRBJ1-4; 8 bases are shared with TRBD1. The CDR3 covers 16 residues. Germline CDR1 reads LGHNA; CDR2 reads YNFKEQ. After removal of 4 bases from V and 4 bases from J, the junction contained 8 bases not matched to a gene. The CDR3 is CASSRPGGLGNEKLFF. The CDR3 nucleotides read TGTGCCAGCAGCCGCCCAGGGGGCCTAGGTAATGAAAAACTGTTTTTT.

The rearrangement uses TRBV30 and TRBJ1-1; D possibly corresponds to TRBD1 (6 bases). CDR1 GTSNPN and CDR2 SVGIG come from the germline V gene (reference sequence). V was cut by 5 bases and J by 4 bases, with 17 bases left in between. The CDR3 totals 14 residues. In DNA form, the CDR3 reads TGTGCCTGGGGCCAGGGGCCCCCGGGCACTGAAGCTTTCTTT. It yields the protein CAWGQGPPGTEAFF. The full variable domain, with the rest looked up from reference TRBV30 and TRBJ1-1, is SQTIHQWPATLVQPVGSPLSLECTVEGTSNPNLYWYRQAAGRGLQLLFYSVGIGQISSEVPQNLSASRPQDRQFILSSKKLLLSDSGFYLCAWGQGPPGTEAFFGQGTRLTVV.

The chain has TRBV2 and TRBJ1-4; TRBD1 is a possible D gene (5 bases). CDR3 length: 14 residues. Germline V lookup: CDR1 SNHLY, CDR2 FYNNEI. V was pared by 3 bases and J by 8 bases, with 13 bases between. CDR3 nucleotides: TGTGCCAGCAGTGACCGGGGGGTGGTCGAAAAACTGTTTTTT. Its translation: CASSDRGVVEKLFF.

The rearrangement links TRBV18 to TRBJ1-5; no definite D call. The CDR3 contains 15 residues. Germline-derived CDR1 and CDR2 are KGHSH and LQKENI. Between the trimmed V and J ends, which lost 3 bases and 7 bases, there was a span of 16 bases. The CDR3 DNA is TGTGCCAGCTCACCCAATGCGGGTATCGGACAGCCCCAGCATTTT. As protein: CASSPNAGIGQPQHF.

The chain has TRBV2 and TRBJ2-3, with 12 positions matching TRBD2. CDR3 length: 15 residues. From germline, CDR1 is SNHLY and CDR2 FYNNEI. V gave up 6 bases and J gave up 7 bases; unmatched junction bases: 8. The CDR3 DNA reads TGTGCCAGCAGACGGACTAGCGGGAACGTTAATACGCAGTATTTT. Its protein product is CASRRTSGNVNTQYF.